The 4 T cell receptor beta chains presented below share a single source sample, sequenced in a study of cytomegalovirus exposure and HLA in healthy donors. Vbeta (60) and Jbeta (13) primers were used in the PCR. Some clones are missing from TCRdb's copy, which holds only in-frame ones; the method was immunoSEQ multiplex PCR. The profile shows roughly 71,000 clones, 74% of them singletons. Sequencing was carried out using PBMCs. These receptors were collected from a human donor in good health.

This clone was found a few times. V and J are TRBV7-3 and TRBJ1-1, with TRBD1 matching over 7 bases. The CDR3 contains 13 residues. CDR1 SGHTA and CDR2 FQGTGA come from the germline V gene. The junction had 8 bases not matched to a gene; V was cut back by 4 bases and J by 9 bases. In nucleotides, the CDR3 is TGTGCCAGCAGCTCAGACAGGGCCCAGAAAGCTTTCTTT. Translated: CASSSDRAQKAFF.

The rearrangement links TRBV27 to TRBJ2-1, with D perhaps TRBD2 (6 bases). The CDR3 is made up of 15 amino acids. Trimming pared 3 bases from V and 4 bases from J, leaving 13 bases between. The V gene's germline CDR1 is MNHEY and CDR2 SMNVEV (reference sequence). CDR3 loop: CASSFLPEGYNEQFF. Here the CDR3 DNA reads TGTGCCAGCAGTTTCTTACCGGAGGGTTACAATGAGCAGTTCTTC.

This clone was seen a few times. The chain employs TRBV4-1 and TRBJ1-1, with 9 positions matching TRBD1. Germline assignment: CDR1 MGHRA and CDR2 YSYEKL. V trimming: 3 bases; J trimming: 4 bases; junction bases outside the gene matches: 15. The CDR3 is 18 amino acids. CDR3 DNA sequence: TGCGCCAGCAGCCACCCTTCCCGGGACAGGGTCTCGGGCACTGAAGCTTTCTTT. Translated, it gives CASSHPSRDRVSGTEAFF.

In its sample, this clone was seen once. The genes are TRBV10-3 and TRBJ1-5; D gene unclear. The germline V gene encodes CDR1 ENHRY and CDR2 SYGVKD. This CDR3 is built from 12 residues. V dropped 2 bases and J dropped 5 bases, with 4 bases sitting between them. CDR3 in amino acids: CAISEPDQPQHF. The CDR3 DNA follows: TGTGCCATCAGTGAGCCAGATCAGCCCCAGCATTTT.